Listed here is a single T cell receptor (beta chain). Here immunoSEQ multiplex PCR was the method, and the copy in TCRdb shows in-frame clones only, minus some. The data contain more than 2 million clones, 95% of them singletons. The source of the sample is a study of shared clonotypes between healthy human individuals. V shed 6 bases, J shed 3 bases, and the junction held 4 bases outside the gene matches. Germline CDR1 is MNHEY and CDR2 is SVGAGI. The CDR3 is 14 residues long. The origin of this receptor is a young man in good health. The genes are TRBV6-5 and TRBJ2-2; 7 bases are a match to TRBD2. Sequencing was carried out using naive CD4+ T cells sorted from blood. Subset of the sample: CD45RA+ positively selected. The DNA of the CDR3 is TGTGCCAGCAGCCGTCGGGGGGACACCGGGGAGCTGTTTTTT. Translated, it gives CASSRRGDTGELFF.